The 27 T cell receptor beta chains below were found in one sample sequenced in a study of OX40 agonist ivuxolimab in advanced cancers. The method was immunoSEQ multiplex PCR; TCRdb's version includes in-frame clones alone and lacks a portion of them. Among 67,000 or so clones, 86% were seen once, and the ten largest hold roughly 1.1%. The sequenced sample was CD4+ or CD8+ T cells sorted from blood, obtained in a trial of the OX40 agonist ivuxolimab. The receptors were gathered from an adult with an advanced solid tumor such as melanoma, head and neck, liver or kidney cancer.

The chain uses TRBV19 and TRBJ2-3, with TRBD1 identical over 9 bases. Germline V CDR1 and CDR2: LNHDA, SQIVND (reference sequence). V dropped 8 bases and J dropped 3; count of bases not matched to a gene: 6. There are 14 residues in the CDR3. The CDR3 region is CASGGTGTTDTQYF. The DNA of the CDR3 is TGTGCCAGTGGCGGGACAGGGACTACAGATACGCAGTATTTT.

The chain carries TRBV28 and TRBJ2-4; D is perhaps TRBD1 (6 bases). The V gene's germline CDR1 is MDHEN and CDR2 SYDVKM. The length of the CDR3 is 15 residues. Trimming took 6 bases from V and 6 from J, leaving 18 bases between them. The CDR3 region has the DNA TGTGCCAGCAGCCCCGGCGACAGGTCAGGAAACATTCAGTACTTC. This codes for CASSPGDRSGNIQYF.

The chain employs TRBV7-2 and TRBJ1-5, with 7 bases fitting TRBD1. The CDR3 length is 13 residues. The V segment lost 6 bases and the J segment 4 bases; nucleotides outside the gene matches: 3. Germline V CDR1 and CDR2: SGHTA, FQGNSA. CDR3 residues: CASSQGQNQPQHF. The DNA for the CDR3 is TGTGCCAGCAGTCAGGGACAGAATCAGCCCCAGCATTTT.

This chain joins TRBV10-3 and TRBJ1-2; 7 bases agree with TRBD1. The ends lost 0 bases at V and 6 bases at J; junction bases unmatched: 1. CDR3 length: 13 residues. Germline V lookup: CDR1 ENHRY, CDR2 SYGVKD. CDR3 DNA: TGTGCCATCAGTGAGTCCGGGACAGATGGCTACACCTTC. Translating it yields CAISESGTDGYTF.

In DNA form, the CDR3 reads TGCGCCAGCAGTCGTACGGAGGGCACCCTACAGTATTTT. Translation gives CASSRTEGTLQYF. The chain uses TRBV4-3 and TRBJ2-3; a weak D match, TRBD2 (6 bases). V gave up 6 bases and J gave up 12 bases, with 19 bases separating them. Germline CDR1 is LGHNA and CDR2 is YSLEER. The CDR3 totals 13 residues.

The chain joins TRBV18 to TRBJ1-1, with D tentatively TRBD1 (6 bases). CDR1 and CDR2 (germline): KGHSH, LQKENI. The CDR3 length is 13 residues. Trimming cost V 5 bases and J 2 bases, with 9 bases left between them. CDR3 DNA: TGTGCCAGCTCATCGACAGGAAACACTGAAGCTTTCTTT. Translating gives CASSSTGNTEAFF.

In this sample, this clone turned up a few times. V gene TRBV28 combines with J gene TRBJ2-5, with unresolved D. Germline CDR1 reads MDHEN; CDR2 reads SYDVKM. Trimming shortened V by 2 bases and J by 5 bases, and 9 bases separated the two germline ends. The CDR3 is made up of 13 amino acids. The CDR3 loop reads CASSLGDSETQYF. Here the CDR3 DNA reads TGTGCCAGCAGTTTAGGGGATTCCGAGACCCAGTACTTC.

The DNA of the CDR3 is TGTGCCAGCAGTCTAGCGACCGCCTACGAGCAGTACTTC. This codes for CASSLATAYEQYF. V is TRBV7-2 and J is TRBJ2-7, with a tentative D call TRBD2 (6 bases). Germline CDR1 and CDR2: SGHTA and FQGNSA. Trimming stripped 6 bases from V and 2 bases from J, with 11 bases between. This CDR3 has 13 residues.

The rearrangement links TRBV19 to TRBJ2-3; unclear D gene. V was cut by 5 bases and J by 6 bases, with 15 bases left in between. The CDR3 length is 14 residues. Germline assignment: CDR1 LNHDA and CDR2 SQIVND (reference sequence). The CDR3 nucleotides are TGTGCCAGTAGTCCCCTCTCCAGACGCGATACGCAGTATTTT. Translating gives CASSPLSRRDTQYF.

This chain connects TRBV9 to TRBJ1-2; 8 bases are shared with TRBD1. Losses at the gene ends were 0 bases for V and 2 bases for J; bases not matched to a gene: 6. Germline assignment: CDR1 SGDLS and CDR2 YYNGEE. CDR3 length: 16 amino acids. CDR3 loop: CASSVGQGAINYGYTF. The DNA for the CDR3 is TGTGCCAGCAGCGTAGGGCAGGGGGCAATCAACTATGGCTACACCTTC.

The V and J genes are TRBV5-1 and TRBJ2-7, with 7 bases that match TRBD1. This CDR3 spans 13 amino acids. Trimming at V came to 2 bases and at J to 5 bases, leaving 4 bases not matched to a gene. The germline V gene encodes CDR1 SGHRS and CDR2 YFSETQ. CDR3 in amino acids: CASSFSQGNEQYF. CDR3 DNA: TGCGCCAGCAGCTTTTCACAGGGGAACGAGCAGTACTTC.

The chain couples TRBV5-4 to TRBJ2-1; a possible D gene is TRBD2 (5 bases). There are 15 residues in the CDR3. Trimming cost V 4 bases and J 7 bases, with 18 bases left between them. The germline V gene has CDR1 SGHNT and CDR2 YYREEE (reference sequence). CDR3 sequence reads: CASSLDGGTRNEQFF. Here the CDR3 DNA reads TGTGCCAGCAGCCTGGACGGAGGCACGCGTAATGAGCAGTTCTTC.

The chain joins TRBV19 to TRBJ1-5, with TRBD1 matching 7 bases. The germline V gene has CDR1 LNHDA and CDR2 SQIVND (reference sequence). The CDR3 extends over 18 amino acids. The ends lost 9 bases at V and 3 bases at J; junction bases unmatched: 20. CDR3 sequence reads: CASTGTVSRGSFNQPQHF. The CDR3 nucleotides are TGTGCCAGCACCGGGACAGTCTCCCGTGGGAGCTTCAATCAGCCCCAGCATTTT.

The V and J genes are TRBV23-1 and TRBJ1-1, with D unresolved. TRBV23-1 is classed as an ORF, of uncertain function. This CDR3 is 17 amino acids long. Trimming removed 0 bases at V and 1 base at J, with 15 bases between. DNA of the CDR3: TGCGCCAGCAGTCAATCGAGCCAGGTAAGACCGAACACTGAAGCTTTCTTT. It encodes CASSQSSQVRPNTEAFF.

As DNA, the CDR3 is TGTGCCAGCAGCAACCGGGACGGGGGAAACACCATATATTTT. This translates into CASSNRDGGNTIYF. V gene TRBV7-2 combines with J gene TRBJ1-3; D might be TRBD1 (5 bases). This CDR3 region has 14 residues. The V gene lost 5 bases and the J gene lost 4 bases, with 12 bases spanning the gap. In germline, CDR1 is SGHTA, CDR2 FQGNSA.

Comments on this clone: Compared with germline, one end of the junction differs, possibly owing to a read error. This chain uses TRBV28 with TRBJ2-1; 10 bases agree with TRBD2. Germline CDR1 reads MDHEN; CDR2 reads SYDVKM. This CDR3 region has 13 residues. CDR3 sequence (DNA): TGTGCCAGCAATTTACCGACTAGCGGGTTGCAGTTCTTC. This codes for CASNLPTSGLQFF.

In the case of this clone: A junction boundary mismatches the germline segment, possibly from a read error. This CDR3 is also generated by other DNA sequences in the sample. V usage is TRBV11-1 and J usage is TRBJ2-7; perhaps TRBD2 as D (5 bases). The CDR3 is 15 amino acids. In germline, CDR1 is SGHAT, CDR2 FQDESV (reference sequence). The CDR3 DNA sequence: TGCGCCAGCAGCTCGGGGAGCGCCTACTCCTACGAGCAGTACTTC. This translates into CASSSGSAYSYEQYF.

CDR3 DNA sequence: TGTGCCATCAGGGGGACTAGCGGGTTTGATGAGCAGTACTTC. This encodes CAIRGTSGFDEQYF. V gene TRBV10-3 combines with J gene TRBJ2-7; 12 bases are a match to TRBD2. The CDR3 extends over 14 amino acids. Germline CDR1 ENHRY, CDR2 SYGVKD. The V segment lost 6 bases and the J segment 7 bases; nucleotides outside the gene matches: 7.

The chain couples TRBV27 to TRBJ1-6; D is possibly TRBD1 (5 bases). The CDR3 sequence is 14 residues long. The ends were cut back, 5 bases at V and 3 bases at J, with 8 bases in the middle. Germline CDR1 reads MNHEY; CDR2 reads SMNVEV (reference sequence). The CDR3 DNA reads as TGTGCCAGCAGTAGGCAGGGCTATAATTCACCCCTCCACTTT. Protein product: CASSRQGYNSPLHF.

This clone was counted once. This chain links TRBV6-5 with TRBJ2-1, with TRBD1 identical over 9 bases. V lost 5 bases to trimming and J lost 8 bases; unmatched junction nucleotides: 10. The CDR3 is made up of 15 amino acids. Per the germline V gene, CDR1 is MNHEY and CDR2 is SVGAGI. As DNA, the CDR3 is TGTGCCAGCAGTGCCCGGGACAGGGTCGGATATGAGCAGTTCTTC. Translating it yields CASSARDRVGYEQFF.

V and J are TRBV28 and TRBJ1-5; 8 bases align to TRBD1. In germline, CDR1 is MDHEN, CDR2 SYDVKM. V dropped 7 bases and J dropped 3; count of bases not matched to a gene: 5. The length of the CDR3 is 14 residues. As DNA, the CDR3 is TGTGCCAGCATACAGACAGGGGTCAATCAGCCCCAGCATTTT. It yields the protein CASIQTGVNQPQHF.

This chain connects TRBV7-2 to TRBJ1-1; no definite D call. The V and J ends lost 1 base and 2 bases respectively, with 8 bases between them. Germline V gives CDR1 SGHTA, CDR2 FQGNSA. The CDR3 contains 14 residues. The CDR3 DNA is TGTGCCAGCAGCTTAGATGCGGGAAACACTGAAGCTTTCTTT. Translating gives CASSLDAGNTEAFF.

The V call is TRBV2, the J call TRBJ2-7, with D unresolved. The CDR3 extends over 14 amino acids. Between the trimmed V and J ends, which lost 2 bases and 3 bases, there was a span of 11 bases. Germline V gene data show CDR1 as SNHLY and CDR2 as FYNNEI. CDR3 in DNA: TGTGCCAGCAGTGAAACGAGCGTCGACTACGAGCAGTACTTC. Protein: CASSETSVDYEQYF.

J is TRBJ2-2 and V is TRBV4-2; no reliable D call. Trimming shortened V by 1 base and J by 7 bases, and 13 bases separated the two germline ends. The CDR3 has 15 amino acids. CDR1 is LGHNA and CDR2 is YNFKEQ in the germline V gene. CDR3 sequence: CASSQVASLVGELFF. The CDR3, as DNA: TGTGCCAGCAGCCAAGTGGCTAGTCTTGTCGGGGAGCTGTTTTTT.

The V call is TRBV6-5, the J call TRBJ2-1; no clear D gene. CDR3 size: 11 residues. Germline lookup yields CDR1 MNHEY and CDR2 SVGAGI. V gave up 6 bases and J gave up 3 bases, with 3 bases separating them. Written as DNA, the CDR3 is TGTGCCAGCAGAGACTACAATGAGCAGTTCTTC. Encoded protein: CASRDYNEQFF.

V and J are TRBV2 and TRBJ2-7, with 9 bases lining up with TRBD1. J was trimmed by 3 bases and V by 6 bases; bases with no gene match: 6. The germline V gene encodes CDR1 SNHLY and CDR2 FYNNEI. This CDR3 has 14 amino acids. The chain's CDR3 is CASSKDRGLYEQYF. The CDR3, as DNA: TGTGCCAGCAGCAAGGACAGGGGCCTCTACGAGCAGTACTTC. Together with reference TRBV2 and TRBJ2-7, the CDR3 gives the full variable domain: EPEVTQTPSHQVTQMGQEVILRCVPISNHLYFYWYRQILGQKVEFLVSFYNNEISEKSEIFDDQFSVERPDGSNFTLKIRSTKLEDSAMYFCASSKDRGLYEQYFGPGTRLTVT.

The chain couples TRBV5-6 to TRBJ1-5; 7 bases match TRBD1. V lost 5 bases to trimming and J lost 7 bases; unmatched junction nucleotides: 6. The CDR3 length is 13 residues. Germline-derived CDR1 and CDR2 are SGHDT and YYEEEE. Here the CDR3 reads CASSQGVGQPQHF. CDR3 sequence (DNA): TGTGCCAGCAGTCAGGGGGTGGGACAGCCCCAGCATTTT.